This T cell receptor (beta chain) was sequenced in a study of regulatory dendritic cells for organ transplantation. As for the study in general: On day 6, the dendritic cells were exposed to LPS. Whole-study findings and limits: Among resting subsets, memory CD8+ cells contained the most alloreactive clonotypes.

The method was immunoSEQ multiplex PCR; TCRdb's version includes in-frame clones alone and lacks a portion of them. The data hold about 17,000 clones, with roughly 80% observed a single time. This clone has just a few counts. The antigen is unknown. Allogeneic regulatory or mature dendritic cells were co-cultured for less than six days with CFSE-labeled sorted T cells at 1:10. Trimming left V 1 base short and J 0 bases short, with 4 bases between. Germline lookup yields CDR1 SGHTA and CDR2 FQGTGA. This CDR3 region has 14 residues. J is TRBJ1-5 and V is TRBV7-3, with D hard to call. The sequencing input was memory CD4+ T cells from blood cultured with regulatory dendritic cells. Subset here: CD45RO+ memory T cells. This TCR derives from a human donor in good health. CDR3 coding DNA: TGTGCCAGCAGCTTAAAGGTTAGCAATCAGCCCCAGCATTTT. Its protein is CASSLKVSNQPQHF.